These 22 T cell receptor beta chains share one sample of origin, sequenced in a study of T cell responses to AZD1222 COVID-19 vaccine. Using immunoSEQ multiplex PCR, the repertoire was profiled, and TCRdb retains in-frame clones only, with some absent. The sample includes 45,000 or so clones, 70% to 90% of them seen just once. The sample here was peripheral blood, taken 28 days after the second AZD1222 dose. These receptors were collected from an adult who received the AZD1222 COVID-19 vaccine.

The V and J genes are TRBV7-3 and TRBJ2-7; 9 nucleotides align to TRBD1. J lost 6 bases, V lost 3 bases, and 6 bases had no gene match. The CDR3 totals 14 residues. CDR1 and CDR2 from the germline V gene are SGHTA and FQGTGA. The CDR3 DNA sequence: TGTGCCAGCAGCTTCGACAGGGGGTCGGGCGAGCAGTACTTC. It translates to CASSFDRGSGEQYF.

The V call is TRBV3-1 (or the pseudogene TRBV3-2), the J call TRBJ2-2; D gene ambiguous. The CDR3 is 14 amino acids. Trimming stripped 4 bases from V and 4 bases from J, with 10 bases between. Germline V lookup: CDR1 LGHDT, CDR2 YNNKEL (reference sequence). The CDR3: CASSPLFITGELFF. The CDR3 DNA reads as TGTGCCAGCAGCCCCCTTTTCATCACCGGGGAGCTGTTTTTT.

This rearrangement joins TRBV19 to TRBJ2-5, with a weak D call TRBD1 (6 bases). CDR1 and CDR2 from the germline V gene are LNHDA and SQIVND (reference sequence). V gave up 3 bases and J gave up 4 bases, with 9 bases separating them. The CDR3 has 13 residues. The CDR3 bases are TGTGCCAGTAGTATGTGGGGGCGAGAGACCCAGTACTTC. Amino acids: CASSMWGRETQYF. Full variable domain (remainder filled in from reference TRBV19 and TRBJ2-5): DGGITQSPKYLFRKEGQNVTLSCEQNLNHDAMYWYRQDPGQGLRLIYYSQIVNDFQKGDIAEGYSVSREKKESFPLTVTSAQKNPTAFYLCASSMWGRETQYFGPGTRLLVL.

The chain employs TRBV10-2 and TRBJ2-7; D uncertain. CDR1 WSHSY and CDR2 SAAADI come from the germline V gene. The V gene lost 4 bases and the J gene lost 0 bases, with 16 bases spanning the gap. This CDR3 region has 16 residues. The CDR3 DNA reads TGCGCCAGCAGTGCGGCAGCAGGTTTCGGCTCCTACGAGCAGTACTTC. As protein: CASSAAAGFGSYEQYF.

This rearrangement joins TRBV12-5 to TRBJ1-5; 12 nucleotides align to TRBD1. This CDR3 is built from 15 residues. The germline gives CDR1 LGHNT, CDR2 FRNRAP. The V and J ends lost 4 bases and 5 bases, in that order; junction bases with no gene match: 3. DNA for the CDR3: TGTGCTAGTGGTTCGGGACAGGGGGCAGATCAGCCCCAGCATTTT. It is translated as CASGSGQGADQPQHF.

This clone was counted a single time. V usage is TRBV4-2 and J usage is TRBJ2-3; maybe TRBD1 (6 bases). The germline CDR1 and CDR2 sequences are LGHNA and YNFKEQ. The CDR3 length is 18 residues. V lost 0 bases, J lost 0 bases, and 16 bases lay in between. The CDR3 region has the DNA TGTGCCAGCAGCCAAGATGCGTTCGCAGGGGATAGCACAGATACGCAGTATTTT. It specifies CASSQDAFAGDSTDTQYF.

The rearrangement links TRBV6-5 to TRBJ1-3, with D unclear. This CDR3 contains 14 residues. From germline, CDR1 is MNHEY and CDR2 SVGAGI. Trimming removed 8 bases at V and 3 bases at J, with 14 bases between. The CDR3 region has the DNA TGTGCCAGCGCCCAAGGTGGTGGTGGAAACACCATATATTTT. This translates into CASAQGGGGNTIYF.

The chain employs TRBV5-1 and TRBJ1-1; D possibly corresponds to TRBD1 (5 bases). The CDR3 runs to 15 residues. V was clipped by 4 bases and J by 7 bases, with 20 bases between them. Germline CDR1 is SGHRS and CDR2 is YFSETQ. In DNA form, the CDR3 reads TGCGCCAGCAGCCCTCACCGGCTACAGGCTGGTGAAGCTTTCTTT. Its protein product is CASSPHRLQAGEAFF. The whole variable domain, filled in from reference TRBV5-1 and TRBJ1-1, reads KAGVTQTPRYLIKTRGQQVTLSCSPISGHRSVSWYQQTPGQGLQFLFEYFSETQRNKGNFPGRFSGRQFSNSRSEMNVSTLELGDSALYLCASSPHRLQAGEAFFGQGTRLTVV.

The rearrangement joins TRBV5-1 to TRBJ2-2; no reliable D call. The CDR3 length is 14 residues. The V end was cut by 0 bases, the J end by 4 bases, with 7 bases between. Germline CDR1 and CDR2: SGHRS and YFSETQ. The CDR3: CASSLAPSTGELFF. In DNA form, the CDR3 reads TGCGCCAGCAGCTTGGCGCCTAGCACCGGGGAGCTGTTTTTT.

This chain connects TRBV15 to TRBJ2-4; perhaps TRBD2 as D (6 bases). V lost 0 bases, J lost 0 bases, and 9 bases lay in between. Germline loops: CDR1 LNHNV, CDR2 YYDKDF (reference sequence). The CDR3 totals 16 residues. The CDR3 sequence is CATSRENGRAKNIQYF. The CDR3 DNA reads TGTGCCACCAGCAGAGAGAACGGGAGAGCCAAAAACATTCAGTACTTC.

Only one count was recorded for this clone. V is TRBV5-1 and J is TRBJ2-3; 13 nucleotides align to TRBD2. This CDR3 contains 18 residues. V was clipped by 3 bases and J by 6 bases; unmatched bases: 13. Per germline, CDR1 SGHRS and CDR2 YFSETQ. In nucleotides, the CDR3 is TGCGCCAGCAGCTCAGGGACTAGCGGGAAATTTGGGTTGGATACGCAGTATTTT. This sequence encodes CASSSGTSGKFGLDTQYF.

The CDR3 sequence: CASSQGLNTEAFF. Written as DNA, the CDR3 is TGTGCCAGCAGTCAGGGGTTAAACACTGAAGCTTTCTTT. This sequence joins TRBV6-5 and TRBJ1-1; D is perhaps TRBD1 (6 bases). The CDR3 contains 13 residues. V was pared by 5 bases and J by 2 bases, with 9 bases between. Per germline, CDR1 MNHEY and CDR2 SVGAGI.

The chain employs TRBV7-6 and TRBJ2-3; 7 positions match TRBD2. This CDR3 contains 14 residues. The germline gives CDR1 SGHVS, CDR2 FNYEAQ. The V segment lost 1 base and the J segment 9 bases; nucleotides outside the gene matches: 7. The CDR3 nucleotides are TGTGCCAGCAGCTTAGGACTAGCTGGGATCACGCAGTATTTT. Protein product: CASSLGLAGITQYF.

This rearrangement joins TRBV30 to TRBJ2-7, with 7 positions matching TRBD1. V dropped 1 base and J dropped 2; count of bases not matched to a gene: 2. CDR3 size: 13 residues. Germline CDR1 reads GTSNPN; CDR2 reads SVGIG (reference sequence). The CDR3 region has the DNA TGTGCCTGGAGTGGGACAGGAGCCTACGAGCAGTACTTC. Translated: CAWSGTGAYEQYF.

This chain connects TRBV28 to TRBJ1-5; D call uncertain. Trimming took off 8 bases at V and 7 bases at J, with 18 bases between the two ends. The CDR3 is made up of 14 amino acids. Per germline, CDR1 MDHEN and CDR2 SYDVKM. This CDR3 reads CASGTPRGVQPQHF. CDR3 sequence (DNA): TGTGCCAGCGGAACCCCTCGGGGAGTGCAGCCCCAGCATTTT.

V is TRBV5-1 and J is TRBJ1-4; D remains ambiguous. The CDR3 length is 15 residues. The V end lost 9 bases, the J end lost 0 bases, and 15 bases lay between the germline ends. Looked up from germline, CDR1 is SGHRS and CDR2 is YFSETQ. The CDR3 is CATGMGDTTNEKLFF. CDR3 in DNA: TGCGCCACCGGGATGGGAGATACAACTAATGAAAAACTGTTTTTT.

The chain is built from TRBV5-6 and TRBJ2-2, with 12 positions matching TRBD1. The CDR3 has 14 residues. Germline V gives CDR1 SGHDT, CDR2 YYEEEE. Trimming took 7 bases from V and 6 from J; bases not matched to a gene: 4. The DNA for the CDR3 is TGTGCCAGCTCCGGGACAGGGGGCTCCGGGGAGCTGTTTTTT. Residues: CASSGTGGSGELFF.

The V call is TRBV7-9, the J call TRBJ2-2; D not resolved. CDR3 length: 15 residues. Germline lookup yields CDR1 SEHNR and CDR2 FQNEAQ (reference sequence). V lost 2 bases, J lost 5 bases, and 12 bases lay in between. CDR3 DNA sequence: TGTGCCAGCAGCTTACCGAGAGGATCGACCGGGGAGCTGTTTTTT. Translating it yields CASSLPRGSTGELFF.

The chain is built from TRBV11-2 and TRBJ1-2; tentatively, D is TRBD1 (5 bases). Trimming took off 2 bases at V and 3 bases at J, with 10 bases between the two ends. The V gene's germline CDR1 is SGHAT and CDR2 FQNNGV. CDR3 length: 14 residues. CDR3 amino acids: CASSLLWGDYGYTF. CDR3 DNA: TGTGCCAGCAGCTTATTATGGGGGGACTATGGCTACACCTTC.

This clone appeared a single time. In nucleotides, the CDR3 is TGCAGCGTTGAAAAAATTTCCGGGCCCACAGATACGCAGTATTTT. It codes for CSVEKISGPTDTQYF. The chain recombines TRBV29-1 with TRBJ2-3; D is unclear. The germline gives CDR1 SQVTM, CDR2 ANQGSEA. V dropped 2 bases and J dropped 2 bases, with 14 bases sitting between them. This CDR3 is built from 15 residues.

The chain carries TRBV4-3 and TRBJ2-1, with a weak D call TRBD1 (5 bases). Germline V gene sequence: CDR1 LGHNA, CDR2 YSLEER. This CDR3 region has 15 residues. V was cut by 0 bases and J by 6 bases, with 12 bases left in between. The CDR3 DNA reads TGCGCCAGCAGCCAAGACCCTCGGACATCCAATGAGCAGTTCTTC. This sequence encodes CASSQDPRTSNEQFF.

The V call is TRBV28, the J call TRBJ1-5; D is uncertain. Germline CDR1 and CDR2: MDHEN and SYDVKM. The CDR3 runs 15 residues. V lost 2 bases and J 0 bases, leaving 8 bases between the germline ends. CDR3 amino acids: CASSLGGISNQPQHF. The CDR3 region has the DNA TGTGCCAGCAGTTTAGGAGGGATTAGCAATCAGCCCCAGCATTTT.